This T cell receptor (beta chain) derives from a study of T cells expressing NK-cell markers. Findings of the study overall: In four donors, these clonotypes also led the CD3+CD56-NKG2C+ fraction.

TCRdb reanalyzed the 5' RACE reads and collapses them to one entry per CDR3 protein, without DNA. The data include 350,000 to 450,000 distinct CDR3 sequences; the top ten clones carry 5% to 5.5%. The CDR3 loop spans 16 amino acids. Looked up from germline, CDR1 is DFQATT and CDR2 is SNEGSKA (reference sequence). Of note for this clonotype: Antigen specificity is unknown.

The rearrangement links TRBV20-1 to TRBJ2-1; as DNA is missing, the TRBD1 call by TCRdb cannot be tested. This TCR came from a man aged 18 to 69 in good health. The specimen was blood T cells: a sorted CD56 or NKG2C T cell subset, CD4+ or CD8+ T cells, or bulk PBMC T cells (not recorded which). The CDR3 is CSAESGGPSSYNEQFF.